This T cell receptor (beta chain) is drawn from a study of OX40 agonist ivuxolimab in advanced cancers. Study-wide points: Partial responders at 0.1-3.0 mg/kg showed near-lowest clonal expansion. CD4+ T cells averaged fewer expanded clones than CD8+ T cells.

Produced via immunoSEQ multiplex PCR; TCRdb's table is partial and in-frame only. There are fewer than 200,000 clones in the sample; 94% occur only once, and about 0.3% lies in the top ten. The investigators sampled blood at baseline, at cycle 4 day 1, and at cycle 7 day 1. Of note for this clone: The antigen is unknown.

This material consisted of CD4+ or CD8+ T cells sorted from blood, taken in a trial of the OX40 agonist ivuxolimab. The clonotype originates from an adult with an advanced solid tumor such as melanoma, head and neck, liver or kidney cancer.

The CDR3, as DNA: TGTGCCAGCTCACCACAGGTCACTAGCGGGAGGGCCAGGGCAGATACGCAGTATTTT. This gives the protein CASSPQVTSGRARADTQYF. V is TRBV18 and J is TRBJ2-3, with 13 bases that match TRBD2. The CDR3 extends over 19 amino acids. CDR1 is KGHSH, CDR2 LQKENI, per germline. Trimming cost V 1 base and J 4 bases; bases outside gene matches: 11.